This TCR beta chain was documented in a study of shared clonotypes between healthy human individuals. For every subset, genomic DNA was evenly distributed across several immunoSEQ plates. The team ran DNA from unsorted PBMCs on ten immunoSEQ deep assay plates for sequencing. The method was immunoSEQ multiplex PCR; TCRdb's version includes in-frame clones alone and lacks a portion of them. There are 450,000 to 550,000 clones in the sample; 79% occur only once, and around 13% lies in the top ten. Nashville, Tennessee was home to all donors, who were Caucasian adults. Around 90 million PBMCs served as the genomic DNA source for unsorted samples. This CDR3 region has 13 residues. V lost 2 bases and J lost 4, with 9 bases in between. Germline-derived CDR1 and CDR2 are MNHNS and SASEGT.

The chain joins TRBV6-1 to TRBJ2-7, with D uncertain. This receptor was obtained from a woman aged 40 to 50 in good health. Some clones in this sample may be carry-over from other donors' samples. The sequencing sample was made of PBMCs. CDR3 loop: CASSEWPGYEQYF. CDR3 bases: TGTGCCAGCAGTGAATGGCCTGGGTACGAGCAGTACTTC.